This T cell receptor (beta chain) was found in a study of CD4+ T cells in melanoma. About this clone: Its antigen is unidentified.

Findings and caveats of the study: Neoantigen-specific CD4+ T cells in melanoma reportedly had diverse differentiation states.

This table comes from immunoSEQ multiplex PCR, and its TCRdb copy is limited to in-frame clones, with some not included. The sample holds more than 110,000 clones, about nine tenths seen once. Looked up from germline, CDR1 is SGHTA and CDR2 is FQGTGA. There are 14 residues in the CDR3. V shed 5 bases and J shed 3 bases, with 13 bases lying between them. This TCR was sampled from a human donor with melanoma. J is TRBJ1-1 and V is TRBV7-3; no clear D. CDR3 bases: TGTGCCAGCAGCCCTCCTCATAGGGACACTGAAGCTTTCTTT. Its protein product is CASSPPHRDTEAFF.